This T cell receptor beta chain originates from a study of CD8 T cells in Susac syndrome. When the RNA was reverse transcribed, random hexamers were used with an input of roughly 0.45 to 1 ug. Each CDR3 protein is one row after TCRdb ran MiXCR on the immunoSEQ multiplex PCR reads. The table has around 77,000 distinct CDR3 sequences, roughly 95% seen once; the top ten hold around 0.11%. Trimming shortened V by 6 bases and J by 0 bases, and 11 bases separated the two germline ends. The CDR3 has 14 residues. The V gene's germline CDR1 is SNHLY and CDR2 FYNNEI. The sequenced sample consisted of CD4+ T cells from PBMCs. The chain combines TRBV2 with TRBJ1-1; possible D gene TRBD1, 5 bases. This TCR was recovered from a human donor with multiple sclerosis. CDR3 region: CASRRTFMNTEAFF. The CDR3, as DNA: TGTGCCAGCAGGAGGACATTCATGAACACTGAAGCTTTCTTT.